The next 15 T cell receptor beta chains were all read from a single sample in a study of identical twins' blood T cells. MiXCR was run by TCRdb on the 5' RACE reads, yielding one entry per CDR3 protein. The sample has fewer than 450,000 distinct CDR3 sequences, about 28% seen once. Sequencing input: PBMCs. Receptors originate from a woman between 18 and 50 years old in good health.

To note about this clonotype: Compared with germline, one end of the junction differs, possibly owing to a read error. This sequence joins TRBV20-1 and TRBJ1-6; TRBD1 matches at 11 bases. CDR1 DFQATT and CDR2 SNEGSKA come from the germline V gene (reference sequence). The CDR3 runs 16 residues. The CDR3 DNA follows: TGCAGTGCTCCCCGGGACAGGGGGTCCTATAATTCACCCCCCCACTTT. Amino acids: CSAPRDRGSYNSPPHF.

As to this clonotype: A much larger clone differs from this one at a single base, so this may be a read error. The J gene is TRBJ1-1, the V gene TRBV14, with a tentative D call TRBD1 (5 bases). CDR1 is SGHDN and CDR2 is FVKESK in the germline V gene. This CDR3 spans 16 amino acids. V lost 2 bases and J 3 bases, leaving 16 bases between the germline ends. The CDR3 sequence: CASSQLERRGYTEAFF. The CDR3 DNA follows: TGTGCCAGCAGCCAATTGGAGAGAAGGGGTTACACTGAAGCTTTCTTT. The full variable domain, completed using reference TRBV14 and TRBJ1-1, is EAGVTQFPSHSVIEKGQTVTLRCDPISGHDNLYWYRRVMGKEIKFLLHFVKESKQDESGMPNNRFLAERTGGTYSTLKVQPAELEDSGVYFCASSQLERRGYTEAFFGQGTRLTVV.

This clonotype was observed a few times. The chain employs TRBV7-6 and TRBJ1-1; 7 bases are shared with TRBD1. There are 16 residues in the CDR3. The V gene's germline CDR1 is SGHVS and CDR2 FNYEAQ. The ends lost 1 base at V and 5 bases at J; junction bases unmatched: 10. The CDR3 region is CASSLEPDRVWTEAFF. The CDR3 DNA sequence: TGTGCCAGCAGCTTAGAGCCAGACAGGGTTTGGACTGAAGCTTTCTTT.

This clonotype was seen only a few times. The chain uses TRBV20-1 and TRBJ1-5; TRBD1 is a possible D gene (6 bases). Germline lookup yields CDR1 DFQATT and CDR2 SNEGSKA (reference sequence). Trimming left V 6 bases short and J 0 bases short, with 15 bases between. The CDR3 is 15 residues long. The CDR3: CSAGGGFSSNQPQHF. Here the CDR3 DNA reads TGCAGTGCCGGGGGCGGGTTCTCTAGCAATCAGCCCCAGCATTTT.

Comment on this clonotype: One end of the junction fails to match germline, which may point to a read error. The chain links TRBV5-1 to TRBJ1-2; D uncertain. Germline values: CDR1 SGHRS, CDR2 YFSETQ. The CDR3 totals 12 residues. Here the CDR3 reads CASSETNYDYTF. CDR3 in DNA: TGCGCCAGCAGCGAAACAAACTATGACTACACCTTC.

V is TRBV5-1 and J is TRBJ1-5, with TRBD1 identical over 7 bases. V shed 0 bases and J 7 bases; nucleotides not matched to a gene: 4. This CDR3 has 14 amino acids. The germline gives CDR1 SGHRS, CDR2 YFSETQ. The DNA of the CDR3 is TGCGCCAGCAGCTTGGCCCAGGGGGAACAGCCCCAGCATTTT. It codes for CASSLAQGEQPQHF.

A remark on this clonotype: Being one base from a much bigger clone, this may be a read error. In this CDR3 the conserved last residue, phenylalanine or tryptophan, is missing, so a read error is likely. This chain links TRBV28 with TRBJ1-1, with D unclear. Germline CDR1 reads MDHEN; CDR2 reads SYDVKM. V dropped 0 bases and J dropped 5 bases, with 4 bases sitting between them. This CDR3 is 12 amino acids long. The CDR3 DNA follows: TGTGCCAGCAGTTTATGGGTGACTGAAGCTTTCTCT. Its protein is CASSLWVTEAFS.

V usage is TRBV20-1 and J usage is TRBJ1-1; D is undetermined. Per the germline V gene, CDR1 is DFQATT and CDR2 is SNEGSKA (reference sequence). V dropped 1 base and J dropped 1 base, with 7 bases sitting between them. This CDR3 has 13 residues. CDR3 sequence: CSARGEANTEAFF. CDR3 in DNA: TGCAGTGCTAGAGGAGAAGCGAACACTGAAGCTTTCTTT.

At least ten counts were recorded for this clonotype. The rearrangement joins TRBV3-1 to TRBJ2-3; D ambiguous. Per germline, CDR1 LGHDT and CDR2 YNNKEL (reference sequence). CDR3 length: 12 residues. The V and J ends lost 1 base and 3 bases respectively, with 2 bases between them. The chain's CDR3 is CASSQVTDTQYF. CDR3 DNA sequence: TGTGCCAGCAGCCAAGTAACAGATACGCAGTATTTT.

This chain uses TRBV7-8 with TRBJ2-1; D may be TRBD2 (5 bases). The length of the CDR3 is 14 residues. From germline, CDR1 is SGHVS and CDR2 FQNEAQ. V was shortened by 2 bases and J by 3 bases, with 8 bases between the two germline ends. In nucleotides, the CDR3 is TGTGCCAGCAGCTTATACCGGGACTACAATGAGCAGTTCTTC. Its protein product is CASSLYRDYNEQFF.

This clonotype came up a few times. The chain has TRBV20-1 and TRBJ2-7; D is unclear. Germline V gene data show CDR1 as DFQATT and CDR2 as SNEGSKA (reference sequence). V gave up 5 bases and J gave up 7 bases, with 9 bases separating them. This CDR3 contains 10 residues. CDR3 region: CSAVGPEQYF. The CDR3, as DNA: TGCAGTGCTGTTGGACCGGAGCAGTACTTC.

In its sample, this clonotype was seen a few times. The chain couples TRBV10-3 to TRBJ1-1, with D tentatively TRBD1 (5 bases). The CDR3 covers 14 residues. Looked up from germline, CDR1 is ENHRY and CDR2 is SYGVKD. Trimming cost V 4 bases and J 11 bases, with 20 bases left between them. This CDR3 reads CAISGPSGGTEAFF. In nucleotides, the CDR3 is TGTGCCATCAGTGGGCCTAGCGGGGGGACGGAGGCTTTCTTT.

The chain carries TRBV6-1 and TRBJ2-1; TRBD2 is a possible D gene (6 bases). The germline gives CDR1 MNHNS, CDR2 SASEGT. CDR3 length: 11 amino acids. V lost 8 bases and J lost 12, with 14 bases in between. The CDR3 sequence is CASLRLDVQFF. The CDR3, as DNA: TGTGCCAGCCTTCGACTAGACGTGCAGTTCTTC.

This clonotype was seen more than once but under ten times. This chain connects TRBV7-9 to TRBJ2-1; 13 positions match TRBD2. Germline CDR1 SEHNR, CDR2 FQNEAQ (reference sequence). The ends lost 5 bases at V and 3 bases at J; junction bases unmatched: 7. There are 17 residues in the CDR3. For the CDR3, the DNA is TGTGCCAGCAGCCCCGGGACTAGCGGGAACTACTACAATGAGCAGTTCTTC. Its translation is CASSPGTSGNYYNEQFF.

The V gene is TRBV7-9, the J gene TRBJ2-1; possible D gene TRBD2, 5 bases. Looked up from germline, CDR1 is SEHNR and CDR2 is FQNEAQ (reference sequence). The V and J ends lost 8 bases and 8 bases respectively, with 19 bases between them. This CDR3 has 14 residues. The CDR3 region has the DNA TGTGCCAGCTCCTTTCGATCTGGAGGAGATGAGCAGTTCTTC. This encodes CASSFRSGGDEQFF.